A selection of T cell receptor beta chains follows, all from one sample in a study of cytomegalovirus exposure and HLA in healthy donors. TCRdb's table, derived via immunoSEQ multiplex PCR, lists solely in-frame clones and lacks some. The sample includes approximately 180,000 clones, roughly 82% of them seen just once. Sequences were obtained from PBMCs. The receptors derive from a woman between 18 and 29 years old in good health and CMV-seronegative. The CDR3 runs from the conserved cysteine through the conserved F or W. Fields, in order: V gene, clone size, D gene, J gene, CDR3 protein, CDR3 DNA. A D gene is named only where the DNA matches it firmly. The size entry is marked missing in some rows and otherwise reads once, few, many or a size class.

V: TRBV9; size: -; D: -; J: TRBJ1-6; CDR3: CASSVNAGLTYNSPLHF; DNA: TGTGCCAGCAGCGTAAACGCAGGACTTACTTATAATTCACCCCTCCACTTT
V: TRBV2; size: few; D: TRBD2; J: TRBJ2-7; CDR3: CASSESSGGTRAYF; DNA: TGTGCCAGCAGTGAATCCTCGGGAGGTACAAGGGCATACTTC
V: TRBV27; size: -; D: TRBD1; J: TRBJ2-2; CDR3: CASSSTGENTGELFF; DNA: TGTGCCAGCAGTTCGACAGGGGAGAACACCGGGGAGCTGTTTTTT
V: TRBV2; size: -; D: -; J: TRBJ2-5; CDR3: CASIWEVGQETQYF; DNA: TGTGCCAGCATCTGGGAGGTGGGACAAGAGACCCAGTACTTC
V: TRBV14; size: -; D: TRBD2; J: TRBJ2-5; CDR3: CASSHARRLAGGQETQYF; DNA: TGTGCCAGCAGCCACGCCAGGAGGCTAGCGGGAGGGCAAGAGACCCAGTACTTC
V: TRBV18; size: -; D: -; J: TRBJ2-7; CDR3: CASSPPSQGGNEQYF; DNA: TGTGCCAGCTCACCACCAAGCCAGGGAGGCAACGAGCAGTACTTC
V: TRBV5-1; size: once; D: -; J: TRBJ2-1; CDR3: CASSGVEQGSYNEQFF; DNA: TGCGCCAGCAGTGGGGTTGAGCAGGGATCCTACAATGAGCAGTTCTTC
V: TRBV5-6; size: -; D: -; J: TRBJ2-7; CDR3: CASSGQYEQYF; DNA: TGTGCCAGCAGCGGACAGTACGAGCAGTACTTC
V: TRBV18; size: -; D: -; J: TRBJ1-2; CDR3: CASSPGQNYGYTF; DNA: TGTGCCAGCTCACCCGGACAGAACTATGGCTACACCTTC
V: TRBV7-3; size: -; D: TRBD2; J: TRBJ2-3; CDR3: CASSLSSGTRGAQYF; DNA: TGTGCCAGCAGCTTAAGCTCCGGGACTAGAGGGGCGCAGTATTTT
V: TRBV30; size: -; D: TRBD2; J: TRBJ2-7; CDR3: CAWAYSGVISYEQYF; DNA: TGTGCCTGGGCCTACAGCGGGGTGATCTCCTACGAGCAGTACTTC
V: TRBV5-6; size: -; D: TRBD2; J: TRBJ2-5; CDR3: CASSLIVRGWQETQYF; DNA: TGTGCCAGCAGCTTGATAGTGCGGGGGTGGCAAGAGACCCAGTACTTC
V: TRBV7-2; size: once; D: TRBD1; J: TRBJ1-1; CDR3: CASTWEYRGDTEAFF; DNA: TGTGCCAGCACCTGGGAATACAGGGGGGACACTGAAGCTTTCTTT
V: TRBV28; size: -; D: TRBD1; J: TRBJ1-1; CDR3: CASSHTNQGAGVLNTEAFF; DNA: TGTGCCAGCAGTCACACGAATCAGGGGGCAGGGGTCTTGAACACTGAAGCTTTCTTT
V: TRBV27; size: -; D: -; J: TRBJ1-5; CDR3: CASSSTGIRNQPQHF; DNA: TGTGCCAGCAGTTCAACAGGGATTCGGAATCAGCCCCAGCATTTT
V: TRBV7-9; size: -; D: -; J: TRBJ2-7; CDR3: CASSSEYEQYF; DNA: TGTGCCAGCAGCTCTGAGTACGAGCAGTACTTC